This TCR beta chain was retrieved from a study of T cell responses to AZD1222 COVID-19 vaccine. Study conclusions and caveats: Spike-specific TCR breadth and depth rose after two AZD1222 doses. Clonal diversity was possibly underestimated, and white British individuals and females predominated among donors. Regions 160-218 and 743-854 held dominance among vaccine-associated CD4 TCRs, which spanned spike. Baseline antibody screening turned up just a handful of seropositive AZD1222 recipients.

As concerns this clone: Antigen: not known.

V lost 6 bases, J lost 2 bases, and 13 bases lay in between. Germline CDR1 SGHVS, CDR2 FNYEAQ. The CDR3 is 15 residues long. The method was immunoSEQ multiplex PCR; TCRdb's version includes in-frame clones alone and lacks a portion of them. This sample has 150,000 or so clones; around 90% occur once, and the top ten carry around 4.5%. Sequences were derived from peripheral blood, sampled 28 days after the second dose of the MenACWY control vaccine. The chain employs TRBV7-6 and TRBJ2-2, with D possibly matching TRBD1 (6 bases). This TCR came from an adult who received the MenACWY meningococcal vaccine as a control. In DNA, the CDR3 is TGTGCCAGCAGAATAGACAGGATAAACACCGGGGAGCTGTTTTTT. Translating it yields CASRIDRINTGELFF.